Included here is one T cell receptor (beta chain) sequence, with context. The germline CDR1 and CDR2 sequences are SGHTA and FQGNSA. V was clipped by 0 bases and J by 10 bases, with 16 bases between them. The CDR3 covers 16 residues. The sample belongs to a study of blood T cell repertoires in COVID-19. Across the whole study: COVID-19 samples from acute and convalescent phases originated in the United States, Italy and Spain. In each case, the material was cDNA or gDNA derived from T cells, B-cell-depleted T cells, or PBMCs.

As processed by the authors: Amplified reference gene primers provided the basis for estimating nucleated cell counts. The data were produced by immunoSEQ multiplex PCR, yet TCRdb's version contains in-frame clones alone and is incomplete. V, J and clone size were drawn from that table, and D and trimming were deduced from the DNA. This sample has 70,000 or so clones, with 70% to 80% found just once. Sequencing input: peripheral blood. This clonotype originated in a man in his sixties or seventies with acute or convalescent COVID-19. The chain joins TRBV7-2 to TRBJ1-6, with a weak D call TRBD1 (5 bases). CDR3 nucleotide sequence: TGTGCCAGCAGCTTAGCGGGCAGGGCCGTTATGTCACCCCTCCACTTT. It encodes CASSLAGRAVMSPLHF.